This T cell receptor beta chain was documented in a study of blood T cell repertoires in COVID-19. J lost 3 bases, V lost 4 bases, and 11 bases had no gene match. From germline, CDR1 is LNHDA and CDR2 SQIVND (reference sequence). There are 16 residues in the CDR3. TCRdb keeps only in-frame clones here, not all; method: immunoSEQ multiplex PCR. The sample contains about 190,000 clones, about three quarters of which appear only once. The chain couples TRBV19 to TRBJ1-1, with 7 bases matching TRBD1. What was sequenced was peripheral blood. This clonotype was sampled from a woman older than 75 with active or convalescent COVID-19. The CDR3 reads CASSNHRGREYTEAFF. The CDR3 region has the DNA TGTGCCAGTAGTAACCACAGGGGCCGGGAATACACTGAAGCTTTCTTT.